The 21 T cell receptor beta chains below come from one sample, sequenced in a study of shared clonotypes between healthy human individuals. Sequencing used immunoSEQ multiplex PCR; TCRdb keeps in-frame clones, though not all of them. The profile shows about 2.3 million clones, 90% to 95% of them singletons. Sequencing was performed on naive CD4+ T cells from PBMCs. Documented subset: CD45RA+ positively selected. The receptors come from a man aged 18 to 30 in good health. Some clones in this sample may be carry-over from other donors' samples.

The V and J genes are TRBV7-9 and TRBJ2-3; TRBD1 matches 8 bases. Germline CDR1 is SEHNR and CDR2 is FQNEAQ (reference sequence). This CDR3 comprises 15 residues. V lost 4 bases and J lost 2; bases outside the gene matches: 5. For the CDR3, the DNA is TGTGCCAGCAGCTCGGGGACAGGCGTCACAGATACGCAGTATTTT. The encoded protein is CASSSGTGVTDTQYF.

This clone showed up just a few times. This chain links TRBV30 with TRBJ1-1; TRBD1 is a possible D gene (5 bases). V shed 0 bases and J shed 6 bases, with 8 bases lying between them. Germline assignment: CDR1 GTSNPN and CDR2 SVGIG (reference sequence). This CDR3 has 12 residues. CDR3 loop: CAWSVGGAEAFF. DNA of the CDR3: TGTGCCTGGAGTGTTGGGGGAGCTGAAGCTTTCTTT.

J is TRBJ1-4 and V is TRBV9; D gene ambiguous. The CDR3 sequence is 14 residues long. Trimming shortened V by 4 bases and J by 8 bases, and 15 bases separated the two germline ends. The V gene's germline CDR1 is SGDLS and CDR2 YYNGEE. CDR3 in amino acids: CASSPQPRGEKLFF. The CDR3 nucleotides read TGTGCCAGCAGCCCCCAACCGAGAGGGGAAAAACTGTTTTTT.

This clone was seen more than once but under ten times. This sample includes further DNA sequences coding for the same CDR3. The rearrangement uses TRBV5-1 and TRBJ1-1; 9 nucleotides agree with TRBD1. With 4 bases clipped from V and 1 base from J, the junction kept 2 bases outside the gene matches. Germline lookup yields CDR1 SGHRS and CDR2 YFSETQ. The length of the CDR3 is 14 residues. The CDR3: CASSPDRGNTEAFF. The CDR3 DNA sequence: TGCGCCAGCAGCCCGGACAGGGGGAACACTGAAGCTTTCTTT. The full variable domain, its missing parts supplied by reference TRBV5-1 and TRBJ1-1, is KAGVTQTPRYLIKTRGQQVTLSCSPISGHRSVSWYQQTPGQGLQFLFEYFSETQRNKGNFPGRFSGRQFSNSRSEMNVSTLELGDSALYLCASSPDRGNTEAFFGQGTRLTVV.

This clone was seen only once. The chain combines TRBV7-3 with TRBJ2-2; D gene uncertain. The germline gives CDR1 SGHTA, CDR2 FQGTGA. Trimming removed 2 bases from V and 6 bases from J, with 4 bases in between. The CDR3 totals 12 residues. Here the CDR3 DNA reads TGTGCCAGCAGCTTATTTTCCGGGGAGCTGTTTTTT. Translated: CASSLFSGELFF.

The genes are TRBV19 and TRBJ1-2; maybe TRBD1 (5 bases). The CDR3 spans 13 residues. Trimming removed 7 bases at V and 2 bases at J, with 11 bases between. Germline CDR1 and CDR2: LNHDA and SQIVND (reference sequence). CDR3 coding DNA: TGTGCCAGTACCCAGGGAACAAACTATGGCTACACCTTC. This codes for CASTQGTNYGYTF.

The genes are TRBV5-4 and TRBJ2-5, with a possible D match to TRBD2 (6 bases). This CDR3 comprises 13 residues. The V and J ends lost 4 bases and 5 bases respectively, with 12 bases between them. Germline values: CDR1 SGHNT, CDR2 YYREEE (reference sequence). The CDR3 bases are TGTGCCAGCAGCCGGACTATCTCGGAGACCCAGTACTTC. Its protein product is CASSRTISETQYF.

This sequence joins TRBV2 and TRBJ2-7, with 7 bases identical to TRBD2. The junction had 12 bases not matched to a gene; V was cut back by 6 bases and J by 4 bases. The CDR3 has 15 residues. The germline V gene has CDR1 SNHLY and CDR2 FYNNEI. The CDR3 DNA is TGTGCCAGCAGCCCTGAGGGGCGGGGAGGGTACGAGCAGTACTTC. This codes for CASSPEGRGGYEQYF.

V and J are TRBV27 and TRBJ2-1; D might be TRBD2 (6 bases). The CDR3 runs 16 residues. Germline V gene sequence: CDR1 MNHEY, CDR2 SMNVEV (reference sequence). V lost 6 bases and J lost 5, with 20 bases in between. The CDR3 nucleotides are TGTGCCAGCAGGAGGGCTTGGGGGAGGCCCGACAATGAGCAGTTCTTC. It encodes CASRRAWGRPDNEQFF.

The rearrangement uses TRBV19 and TRBJ1-5; TRBD1 aligns across 7 bases. V lost 3 bases, J lost 7 bases, and 9 bases stayed unmatched. Germline V lookup: CDR1 LNHDA, CDR2 SQIVND (reference sequence). The CDR3 totals 15 residues. The CDR3 bases are TGTGCCAGTAGTATTAGAGCACAGGGGCGACAGCCCCAGCATTTT. It codes for CASSIRAQGRQPQHF.

This rearrangement joins TRBV30 to TRBJ2-5, with 7 positions matching TRBD2. This CDR3 region has 10 residues. Per the germline V gene, CDR1 is GTSNPN and CDR2 is SVGIG (reference sequence). J gave up 5 bases and V 8 bases, and 2 bases lay outside the gene matches. CDR3 amino acids: CALGGETQYF. In nucleotides, the CDR3 is TGTGCCCTGGGGGGGGAGACCCAGTACTTC.

This chain connects TRBV2 to TRBJ2-1; 12 nucleotides match TRBD2. Germline V lookup: CDR1 SNHLY, CDR2 FYNNEI. The CDR3 totals 14 residues. After removal of 8 bases from V and 9 bases from J, the junction contained 8 bases not matched to a gene. CDR3 sequence: CASRLAGGDIEQFF. The CDR3 DNA sequence: TGTGCCAGCCGTCTAGCGGGAGGGGACATTGAGCAGTTCTTC.

This chain joins TRBV2 and TRBJ1-5, with D maybe TRBD1 (5 bases). Between the trimmed V and J ends, which lost 2 bases and 0 bases, there was a span of 8 bases. CDR1 is SNHLY, CDR2 FYNNEI, per germline. CDR3 length: 15 amino acids. CDR3 amino acids: CASSELGDSNQPQHF. CDR3 coding DNA: TGTGCCAGCAGTGAATTAGGGGATAGCAATCAGCCCCAGCATTTT.

This clone was detected only once. The chain uses TRBV30 and TRBJ2-5; 8 nucleotides agree with TRBD2. Per the germline V gene, CDR1 is GTSNPN and CDR2 is SVGIG (reference sequence). V shed 2 bases, J shed 5 bases, and the junction held 4 bases outside the gene matches. This CDR3 is 13 amino acids long. The CDR3 nucleotides read TGTGCCTGGAGTAGCGGGGGAGTGGAGACCCAGTACTTC. Protein: CAWSSGGVETQYF.

J is TRBJ2-7 and V is TRBV7-6, with TRBD1 matching 11 bases. Germline CDR1 and CDR2: SGHVS and FNYEAQ. V shed 5 bases and J 5 bases; nucleotides not matched to a gene: 8. The CDR3 covers 15 residues. The CDR3 region is CASSPGTGGFDEQYF. Written as DNA, the CDR3 is TGTGCCAGCAGCCCCGGGACAGGGGGTTTCGACGAGCAGTACTTC.

A note on this clone: This same CDR3 is encoded by further DNA sequences in the sample. The rearrangement joins TRBV7-3 to TRBJ2-2, with 7 nucleotides matching TRBD2. There are 15 residues in the CDR3. Germline assignment: CDR1 SGHTA and CDR2 FQGTGA. V was clipped by 2 bases and J by 0 bases; unmatched bases: 0. CDR3 DNA sequence: TGTGCCAGCAGCTTAGCGGGAGCGAACACCGGGGAGCTGTTTTTT. This encodes CASSLAGANTGELFF.

The genes are TRBV7-9 and TRBJ1-1; TRBD1 aligns across 12 bases. From germline, CDR1 is SEHNR and CDR2 FQNEAQ (reference sequence). The CDR3 is made up of 16 amino acids. V trimming: 5 bases; J trimming: 4 bases; junction bases outside the gene matches: 8. The CDR3 bases are TGTGCCAGCAGCCCATGGGGACAGGGGGCTAGCACTGAAGCTTTCTTT. Translated, it gives CASSPWGQGASTEAFF.

This sequence joins TRBV9 and TRBJ1-2; D gene unclear. This CDR3 region has 14 residues. V shed 4 bases and J shed 8 bases, with 18 bases lying between them. The V gene's germline CDR1 is SGDLS and CDR2 YYNGEE. This chain's CDR3 is CASSFRAQESGYTF. The CDR3 nucleotides are TGTGCCAGCAGCTTTAGGGCCCAGGAGAGCGGCTACACCTTC.

This clone came up once. The chain uses TRBV19 and TRBJ2-7; D might be TRBD2 (5 bases). Germline V gene data show CDR1 as LNHDA and CDR2 as SQIVND (reference sequence). The CDR3 is 17 amino acids. Trimming shortened V by 6 bases and J by 2 bases, and 23 bases separated the two germline ends. The CDR3 protein is CASSSIRPGRTPYEQYF. CDR3 DNA: TGTGCCAGTAGCTCCATTCGCCCCGGCAGGACTCCCTACGAGCAGTACTTC.

V usage is TRBV7-6 and J usage is TRBJ2-5; the match to TRBD1 covers 10 bases. The CDR3 spans 15 residues. V shed 3 bases and J 4 bases; nucleotides not matched to a gene: 5. Germline CDR1 SGHVS, CDR2 FNYEAQ. The CDR3 DNA is TGTGCCAGCAGCTTGACAGGGGGCGCTGGAGAGACCCAGTACTTC. It yields the protein CASSLTGGAGETQYF.

The rearrangement links TRBV18 to TRBJ2-1; D is tentatively TRBD1 or TRBD2 (5 bases each). The ends were cut back, 2 bases at V and 3 bases at J, with 14 bases in the middle. Germline V gene sequence: CDR1 KGHSH, CDR2 LQKENI. The CDR3 is 16 residues long. The CDR3 loop is CASSPFRDPRYNEQFF. The DNA of the CDR3 is TGTGCCAGCTCACCATTCCGGGACCCCCGCTACAATGAGCAGTTCTTC.